These T cell receptor beta chains were read from a single sample in a study of molecular identifiers for immune sequencing clone quantification. TCRdb called the PCR reads again in MiXCR, with one record for every CDR3 protein. The sample consists of about 100,000 distinct CDR3 sequences, roughly 34% of them appearing once. Sequencing was done on a sample of naive CD8+ T cells from blood, with Jurkat cell RNA spiked in. The receptors shown here come from a human donor in good health. Some libraries in this study had Jurkat cell RNA spiked in. Both conserved end residues are part of each CDR3. D genes are given only for firm matches. Part of the rows lack a size; the others show once, few, many or a class for expanded clones.

. TRBJ2-3 TRBV28 many TGTGCCAGCAGATTACTAGGAGGGAGGACAGATACGCAGTATTTT CASRLLGGRTDTQYF
. TRBJ2-2 TRBV7-9 . TGTGCCAGCAACCGGGACTTGGGCACCGGGGAGCTGTTTTTT CASNRDLGTGELFF
. TRBJ2-5 TRBV7-6 few TGTGCCAGCAGCCCCCCCGAAGAGACCCAGTGCTTC CASSPPEETQCF
. TRBJ2-7 TRBV11-2 . TGTGCCAGCAGCTTTACTAGCAACTACGAGCAGTACTTC CASSFTSNYEQYF
. TRBJ2-6 TRBV23-1 . TGCGCCGGTAAAACAGAAGTCGGGAAATCTGGGGCCAACGTCCTGACTTTC CAGKTEVGKSGANVLTF
TRBD2 TRBJ2-3 TRBV28 few TGTGCCAGCAGTCCCACCAGCTTAGGAGCGGGAGTTGGTTTTGATACGCAGTATTTT CASSPTSLGAGVGFDTQYF
. TRBJ2-5 TRBV6-2/TRBV6-3 few TGTGCCAGCATCGAGCGTACTAACCAAGAGACCCAGTACTTC CASIERTNQETQYF
. TRBJ1-2 TRBV3-1 . TGTGCCAGCAGCCAAGTCCCCGGGGGACCGTACTATGGCTACACCTTC CASSQVPGGPYYGYTF
. TRBJ2-2 TRBV3-1 few TGTGCCAGCATTGACACGCTCACCGGGGAGCTGTTTTTT CASIDTLTGELFF
. TRBJ2-7 TRBV6-2/TRBV6-3 few TGTGCCAGCAGTTTCGCCCAGTACGAGCAGTACTTC CASSFAQYEQYF
TRBD1 TRBJ1-5 TRBV20-1 . TGCAGTGCTAGAGAGCCCCCTTGGGACAGGGGGCCGTCCGGTAATCAGCCCCAGCATTTT CSAREPPWDRGPSGNQPQHF
TRBD2 TRBJ2-3 TRBV27 many TGTGCCAGCAGTCCTGTAGCGGGAGGGCCGCTTGATACGCAGTATTTT CASSPVAGGPLDTQYF
. TRBJ2-7 TRBV7-8 few TGTGCCAGCAGCCAACTGGTGATTTCATACGAGCAGTACTTC CASSQLVISYEQYF
. TRBJ2-1 TRBV11-2 many TGTGCCAGCAGCCATGGAAATGAGCAGTTCTTC CASSHGNEQFF
. TRBJ2-3 TRBV20-1 . TGCAGTGGTGATACGGACACACAGAATACGCAGTATTTT CSGDTDTQNTQYF
. TRBJ2-3 TRBV13 . TGTGCCAGCAGCTTTGGGACACCTCAAACAACCACAGATACGCAGTATTTT CASSFGTPQTTTDTQYF
. TRBJ2-2 TRBV6-2/TRBV6-3 few TGTGCCAGCAGTTCTGGACACGCGAACACCGGGGAGCTGTTTTTT CASSSGHANTGELFF
. TRBJ2-4 TRBV10-3 few TGTGCCATCAGTGAGAGGGGGGGCAGTAAAAACATTCAGTACTTC CAISERGGSKNIQYF
TRBD1 TRBJ2-5 TRBV6-5 . TGTGCCAGCAGTTACCTGAGAACCACAGGGGGCCCTCAAGAGCCCCAGTACTTC CASSYLRTTGGPQEPQYF
. TRBJ2-1 TRBV14 many TGTGCCAGCAGCCCCTGGTCAAGCTACAATGAGCAGTTCTTC CASSPWSSYNEQFF
. TRBJ2-1 TRBV7-2 many TGTGCCACCCTCGGGGACCGCCACACACGGTCCTACAATGAGCAGTTCTTC CATLGDRHTRSYNEQFF
. TRBJ1-1 TRBV11-2 . TGTGCCAGCACGTCACAGACAATGACCACTGAAGCTTTCTTT CASTSQTMTTEAFF
TRBD1 TRBJ2-1 TRBV12-3/TRBV12-4 . TGTGCCAGCACTCTAACGGGACAGAGGTACAATGAGCAGTTCTTC CASTLTGQRYNEQFF